The 25 T cell receptor beta chains presented below share a single source sample, sequenced in a study of cytomegalovirus exposure and HLA in healthy donors. Use of 60 Vbeta and 13 Jbeta primers characterized the PCR. TCRdb keeps only in-frame clones here, not all; method: immunoSEQ multiplex PCR. This sample carries some 96,000 clones, more than 70% of them seen once, and the ten largest clones take over 15%. The material sequenced was PBMCs. The receptors originated from a woman aged 55-70 years in good health and CMV-seropositive.

V gene TRBV5-1 combines with J gene TRBJ2-4; 7 nucleotides agree with TRBD1. From germline, CDR1 is SGHRS and CDR2 YFSETQ. V lost 4 bases to trimming and J lost 2 bases; unmatched junction nucleotides: 6. CDR3 length: 15 amino acids. The CDR3 sequence is CASSPQGVTKNIQYF. Here the CDR3 DNA reads TGCGCCAGCAGCCCGCAGGGGGTGACCAAAAACATTCAGTACTTC.

In its sample, this clone was seen a few times. The chain couples TRBV5-4 to TRBJ1-2; TRBD1 is a possible D gene (6 bases). Trimming removed 2 bases at V and 4 bases at J, with 9 bases between. The CDR3 runs to 13 residues. The germline V gene encodes CDR1 SGHNT and CDR2 YYREEE (reference sequence). This CDR3 reads CASSFRGSYGYTF. Here the CDR3 DNA reads TGTGCCAGCAGCTTCAGGGGAAGCTATGGCTACACCTTC.

V gene TRBV11-2 combines with J gene TRBJ2-5; D uncertain. The end of the DNA is better explained by TRBJ2-7, so the J call may be wrong. CDR3 length: 13 residues. Germline loops: CDR1 SGHAT, CDR2 FQNNGV. In nucleotides, the CDR3 is TGTGCCAGCAGCTTAGGCCTTACTTACGAGCAGTACTTC. As protein: CASSLGLTYEQYF.

This clone showed up just a few times. Written as DNA, the CDR3 is TGTGCCAGCAGTACCTTAGCGGGGACCTACGAGCAGTACTTC. Protein sequence: CASSTLAGTYEQYF. The V gene is TRBV6-6, the J gene TRBJ2-7, with 8 bases fitting TRBD2. CDR1 and CDR2 from the germline V gene are MNHNY and SVGAGI (reference sequence). This CDR3 contains 14 residues. V was pared by 5 bases and J by 2 bases, with 5 bases of the junction left unmatched.

In its sample, this clone was seen once. This chain joins TRBV2 and TRBJ2-7; 7 bases align to TRBD2. This CDR3 is 15 amino acids long. With 7 bases clipped from V and 1 base from J, the junction kept 10 bases outside the gene matches. Germline V gene data show CDR1 as SNHLY and CDR2 as FYNNEI. The DNA of the CDR3 is TGTGCCAGCAAGAGGGGCGGGGGAGGGTCCTACGAGCAGTACTTC. It specifies CASKRGGGGSYEQYF.

This chain joins TRBV28 and TRBJ2-2; D ambiguous. CDR3 size: 12 residues. Trimming removed 6 bases at V and 1 base at J, with 3 bases between. Germline V lookup: CDR1 MDHEN, CDR2 SYDVKM. DNA of the CDR3: TGTGCCAGCAGCCGGAACACCGGGGAGCTGTTTTTT. Translation: CASSRNTGELFF.

The rearrangement uses TRBV5-1 and TRBJ2-3; maybe TRBD2 (5 bases). Germline loops: CDR1 SGHRS, CDR2 YFSETQ. The germline V and J ends were trimmed by 3 bases and 4 bases, with 12 bases remaining between them. The CDR3 extends over 14 amino acids. CDR3 nucleotide sequence: TGCGCCAGCAGCTCTAGAGGGCGGCCAGATACGCAGTATTTT. Amino acids: CASSSRGRPDTQYF. Complete variable domain (other parts from reference TRBV5-1 and TRBJ2-3): KAGVTQTPRYLIKTRGQQVTLSCSPISGHRSVSWYQQTPGQGLQFLFEYFSETQRNKGNFPGRFSGRQFSNSRSEMNVSTLELGDSALYLCASSSRGRPDTQYFGPGTRLTVL.

The chain uses TRBV7-9 and TRBJ2-3, with D unresolved. Trimming took off 5 bases at V and 0 bases at J, with 9 bases between the two ends. The CDR3 totals 14 residues. Germline loops: CDR1 SEHNR, CDR2 FQNEAQ (reference sequence). The CDR3 here is CASSQSTSTDTQYF. The CDR3 DNA follows: TGTGCCAGCAGCCAGTCGACTAGCACAGATACGCAGTATTTT. Full variable domain (outside the CDR3, taken from reference TRBV7-9 and TRBJ2-3): DTGVSQNPRHKITKRGQNVTFRCDPISEHNRLYWYRQTLGQGPEFLTYFQNEAQLEKSRLLSDRFSAERPKGSFSTLEIQRTEQGDSAMYLCASSQSTSTDTQYFGPGTRLTVL.

The CDR3 nucleotides are TGTGCCAGCAGCCAAGTGAAGGGGAACTATGGCTACACCTTC. Its protein product is CASSQVKGNYGYTF. The chain recombines TRBV14 with TRBJ1-2, with a weak D call TRBD1 (5 bases). Trimming stripped 1 base from V and 2 bases from J, with 8 bases between. Germline CDR1 SGHDN, CDR2 FVKESK. The CDR3 length is 14 residues.

The chain links TRBV10-3 to TRBJ2-6; 7 bases align to TRBD1. CDR3 length equals 16 residues. V shed 8 bases, J shed 0 bases, and the junction held 7 bases outside the gene matches. The V gene's germline CDR1 is ENHRY and CDR2 SYGVKD. As DNA, the CDR3 is TGTGCCATCTGGGACAGCGGAGGCTCTGGGGCCAACGTCCTGACTTTC. It encodes CAIWDSGGSGANVLTF.

The rearrangement joins TRBV27 to TRBJ1-6; the D is unclear. The length of the CDR3 is 13 residues. The germline V and J ends were trimmed by 9 bases and 2 bases, with 8 bases remaining between them. From germline, CDR1 is MNHEY and CDR2 SMNVEV (reference sequence). The CDR3 region is CASGRTYNSPLHF. For the CDR3, the DNA is TGTGCCAGTGGGAGGACCTATAATTCACCCCTCCACTTT.

The rearrangement joins TRBV10-3 to TRBJ2-4; D unclear. The CDR3 extends over 13 amino acids. V shed 8 bases and J shed 0 bases, with 8 bases lying between them. Germline V CDR1 and CDR2: ENHRY, SYGVKD. CDR3 in DNA: TGTGCCATCCTGAGCGAAGCCAAAAACATTCAGTACTTC. Its protein is CAILSEAKNIQYF.

The V and J genes are TRBV11-1 and TRBJ1-2, with D tentatively TRBD1 (6 bases). V lost 5 bases and J 7 bases, leaving 14 bases between the germline ends. This CDR3 has 13 amino acids. CDR1 and CDR2 from the germline V gene are SGHAT and FQDESV (reference sequence). The CDR3 reads CASSHNSGVGYTF. CDR3 DNA: TGTGCCAGCAGCCACAACTCAGGGGTTGGCTACACCTTC.

The genes are TRBV10-3 and TRBJ1-5; D may be TRBD1 (5 bases). Germline V CDR1 and CDR2: ENHRY, SYGVKD. Trimming shortened V by 3 bases and J by 5 bases, and 23 bases separated the two germline ends. The CDR3 consists of 18 residues. CDR3 protein: CAISDFNAGGGGDQPQHF. The CDR3 nucleotides are TGTGCCATCAGTGACTTCAACGCGGGGGGAGGAGGTGATCAGCCCCAGCATTTT.

This sequence joins TRBV4-2 and TRBJ2-5; 14 nucleotides match TRBD2. Germline trimming cut 0 bases from V and 9 bases from J; bases unmatched to any gene: 3. The CDR3 has 15 amino acids. Germline loops: CDR1 LGHNA, CDR2 YNFKEQ. The CDR3: CASSQDGTSGRAQYF. CDR3 bases: TGTGCCAGCAGCCAAGACGGGACTAGCGGGAGAGCCCAGTACTTC.

The rearrangement joins TRBV28 to TRBJ1-5; D is possibly TRBD1 (6 bases). The germline V gene encodes CDR1 MDHEN and CDR2 SYDVKM. The CDR3 is 14 residues long. With 5 bases removed from V and 6 bases from J, the gap between germline ends came to 14 bases. CDR3 sequence: CASSPIRGTQPQHF. The CDR3 DNA is TGTGCCAGCAGTCCTATAAGGGGGACTCAGCCCCAGCATTTT.

This clone was seen just once. This chain connects TRBV30 to TRBJ2-7; no clear D gene. The germline V gene has CDR1 GTSNPN and CDR2 SVGIG (reference sequence). Trimming stripped 3 bases from V and 0 bases from J, with 9 bases between. This CDR3 has 13 amino acids. The CDR3 reads CAWRPRSSYEQYF. The CDR3 region has the DNA TGTGCCTGGAGGCCGCGGAGCTCCTACGAGCAGTACTTC. Filled out from reference TRBV30 and TRBJ2-7, the complete variable domain reads SQTIHQWPATLVQPVGSPLSLECTVEGTSNPNLYWYRQAAGRGLQLLFYSVGIGQISSEVPQNLSASRPQDRQFILSSKKLLLSDSGFYLCAWRPRSSYEQYFGPGTRLTVT.

The CDR3 sequence is CASSQDRAANEKLFF. The CDR3 DNA follows: TGTGCCAGCAGCCAGGACAGGGCGGCTAATGAAAAACTGTTTTTT. The chain uses TRBV7-9 and TRBJ1-4, with TRBD1 matching 8 bases. Germline values: CDR1 SEHNR, CDR2 FQNEAQ (reference sequence). The CDR3 extends over 15 amino acids. Trimming took 5 bases from V and 3 from J; bases not matched to a gene: 5.

The chain joins TRBV7-3 to TRBJ2-1, with 7 nucleotides matching TRBD2. The V gene's germline CDR1 is SGHTA and CDR2 FQGTGA. This CDR3 region has 15 residues. V lost 5 bases, J lost 6 bases, and 10 bases stayed unmatched. The chain's CDR3 is CASSLHLGTTNEQFF. As DNA, the CDR3 is TGTGCCAGCAGCCTCCATTTGGGGACTACCAATGAGCAGTTCTTC.

CDR3 loop: CAWSVRGAGQPQHF. In DNA, the CDR3 is TGTGCCTGGAGCGTACGGGGGGCAGGTCAGCCCCAGCATTTT. The V and J genes are TRBV30 and TRBJ1-5, with a possible D match to TRBD1 (6 bases). From germline, CDR1 is GTSNPN and CDR2 SVGIG (reference sequence). This CDR3 has 14 amino acids. V was clipped by 3 bases and J by 6 bases, with 15 bases between them.

As for this clone: At one boundary the junction diverges from the germline segment, which might be a read error. The CDR3, as DNA: TGTTCCAGCAGGCGGGTGAACACTGAAGCTTTCTTT. Its protein is CSSRRVNTEAFF. The chain carries TRBV7-9 and TRBJ1-1; D is undetermined. The CDR3 sequence is 12 residues long. The V gene's germline CDR1 is SEHNR and CDR2 FQNEAQ (reference sequence). Looking up the rest from reference TRBV7-9 and TRBJ1-1 gives the full variable domain: DTGVSQNPRHKITKRGQNVTFRCDPISEHNRLYWYRQTLGQGPEFLTYFQNEAQLEKSRLLSDRFSAERPKGSFSTLEIQRTEQGDSAMYLCSSRRVNTEAFFGQGTRLTVV.

A single count supports this clone. The CDR3 sequence: CASGREGWTGYEQYF. The CDR3, as DNA: TGCGCCAGCGGCCGGGAGGGCTGGACAGGCTACGAGCAGTACTTC. The chain links TRBV23-1 to TRBJ2-7; tentative D call: TRBD2 (8 bases). TRBV23-1 is assigned to the ORF class and has an uncertain function. The CDR3 consists of 15 residues. The ends were cut back, 8 bases at V and 3 bases at J, with 20 bases in the middle.

The chain carries TRBV5-4 and TRBJ1-5, with D maybe TRBD1 (5 bases). Germline lookup yields CDR1 SGHNT and CDR2 YYREEE (reference sequence). V lost 3 bases to trimming and J lost 4 bases, with 5 bases between them. This CDR3 has 12 residues. The DNA for the CDR3 is TGTGCCAGCAGCTCAGGGAATCAGCCCCAGCATTTT. Amino acid sequence: CASSSGNQPQHF.

This clone was observed many times. The chain links TRBV11-2 to TRBJ2-5, with 7 bases aligning to TRBD1. The CDR3 runs to 18 residues. In germline, CDR1 is SGHAT, CDR2 FQNNGV. V gave up 0 bases and J gave up 4 bases; unmatched junction bases: 14. As DNA, the CDR3 is TGTGCCAGCAGCTTAGATTATACGAAACAGGGGAAGAGAGAGACCCAGTACTTC. It yields the protein CASSLDYTKQGKRETQYF.

CDR3 sequence: CASSFRTETDTQYF. The CDR3 nucleotides read TGTGCCAGCAGCTTTAGGACAGAGACAGATACGCAGTATTTT. The genes are TRBV9 and TRBJ2-3; a weak D match, TRBD1 (6 bases). Germline CDR1 SGDLS, CDR2 YYNGEE. Deletions cut 4 bases from V and 3 bases from J, with 12 bases between. This CDR3 spans 14 amino acids.